These 15 T cell receptor beta chains share one sample of origin, sequenced in a study of post-analysis software for immune sequencing data. Their target antigens are unknown. Study results and caveats: Patients had higher frequencies than controls of roughly five TRBV segments, including TRBV5-6, TRBV5-1 and TRBV20-1.

Each TCR beta cDNA library carried unique molecular identifiers. Each CDR3 protein is one row after TCRdb ran MiXCR on the PCR reads. The sample consists of some 700,000 distinct CDR3 sequences, 55% to 60% of them appearing once. Sequencing used blood. The receptor source for this set is a girl between 2 and 10 years old with multiple sclerosis.

Concerning this clonotype: The junction differs from germline at one of its ends, possibly a read error. This chain uses TRBV29-1 with TRBJ2-3; weak D call: TRBD2 (5 bases). Looked up from germline, CDR1 is SQVTM and CDR2 is ANQGSEA. This CDR3 region has 13 residues. This CDR3 reads CNVDRGSTDTQYF. CDR3 DNA sequence: TGCAACGTTGATCGGGGTAGCACAGATACGCAGTATTTT.

A few counts support this clonotype. The chain couples TRBV6-5 to TRBJ2-7; D might be TRBD1 (6 bases). The end of the DNA fits TRBJ2-5 better, so the J call may be wrong. Germline loops: CDR1 MNHEY, CDR2 SVGAGI. CDR3 length: 14 residues. The CDR3 DNA reads as TGTGCCAGCAGTTACTCCGGGACATCAGAGACCCAGTACTTC. This sequence encodes CASSYSGTSETQYF.

This clonotype was counted a few times. The CDR3 region is CASSPPAGQETQYF. CDR3 bases: TGTGCCAGCAGCCCCCCGGCGGGTCAAGAGACCCAGTACTTC. V and J are TRBV7-9 and TRBJ2-5, with D possibly TRBD2 on 5 matching bases. Looked up from germline, CDR1 is SEHNR and CDR2 is FQNEAQ (reference sequence). Trimming left V 5 bases short and J 2 bases short, with 12 bases between. There are 14 residues in the CDR3. Together with reference TRBV7-9 and TRBJ2-5, the CDR3 gives the full variable domain: DTGVSQNPRHKITKRGQNVTFRCDPISEHNRLYWYRQTLGQGPEFLTYFQNEAQLEKSRLLSDRFSAERPKGSFSTLEIQRTEQGDSAMYLCASSPPAGQETQYFGPGTRLLVL.

The chain has TRBV12-3 or TRBV12-4 and TRBJ2-3; no firm D call. This CDR3 has 13 amino acids. V was cut by 3 bases and J by 4 bases, with 8 bases left in between. The CDR3 here is CASSLVGSDTQYF. CDR3 DNA: TGTGCCAGCAGTTTGGTGGGATCAGATACGCAGTATTTT.

The V call is TRBV6-5, the J call TRBJ1-4; D gene uncertain. Between the trimmed V and J ends, which lost 0 bases and 4 bases, there was a span of 15 bases. Germline V gene data show CDR1 as MNHEY and CDR2 as SVGAGI. This CDR3 has 17 amino acids. This chain's CDR3 is CASSYSGSGIGNEKLFF. CDR3 nucleotides: TGTGCCAGCAGTTACTCGGGGAGCGGGATCGGTAATGAAAAACTGTTTTTT.

The V and J genes are TRBV6-6 and TRBJ1-2; a possible D gene is TRBD1 (5 bases). The germline V and J ends were trimmed by 5 bases and 6 bases, with 13 bases remaining between them. Germline V lookup: CDR1 MNHNY, CDR2 SVGAGI (reference sequence). CDR3 size: 13 residues. CDR3 amino acids: CASSGGGVNGYTF. The DNA of the CDR3 is TGTGCCAGCAGTGGCGGGGGAGTCAATGGCTACACCTTC.

The chain employs TRBV7-2 and TRBJ2-1; weak D call: TRBD2 (5 bases). This CDR3 spans 20 amino acids. Trimming pared 5 bases from V and 0 bases from J, leaving 26 bases between. The germline CDR1 and CDR2 sequences are SGHTA and FQGNSA. The CDR3 DNA reads TGTGCCAGCAGCCAACTACCGAGGGCCCGCTTCAGGAGCTCCTACAATGAGCAGTTCTTC. Amino acid sequence: CASSQLPRARFRSSYNEQFF.

The chain carries TRBV5-8 and TRBJ1-3; D gene uncertain. The V end was cut by 1 base, the J end by 0 bases, with 5 bases between. The CDR3 is made up of 14 amino acids. The germline V gene has CDR1 SGHTS and CDR2 YDEGEE. The CDR3 here is CASSLPGSGNTIYF. CDR3 in DNA: TGTGCCAGCAGCTTGCCCGGCTCTGGAAACACCATATATTTT.

J is TRBJ2-1 and V is TRBV7-2, with D maybe TRBD2 (5 bases). Per germline, CDR1 SGHTA and CDR2 FQGNSA. The CDR3 is made up of 15 amino acids. V was clipped by 1 base and J by 2 bases, with 9 bases between them. The CDR3 DNA follows: TGTGCCAGCAGCTTAGAAGGGAGCGCCTACAATGAGCAGTTCTTC. It codes for CASSLEGSAYNEQFF.

The chain carries TRBV7-2 and TRBJ2-1; D not certain. The CDR3 is 15 residues long. The germline V gene has CDR1 SGHTA and CDR2 FQGNSA. Trimming took off 3 bases at V and 8 bases at J, with 17 bases between the two ends. The CDR3 coding sequence is TGTGCCAGCAGCTTGTGGGGAACAGCCGGCGATGAGCAGTTCTTC. This encodes CASSLWGTAGDEQFF.

This sequence joins TRBV15 and TRBJ2-4; TRBD1 or TRBD2 may be the D gene (6 bases each). The tail of the sequence fits TRBJ2-7 better, so the J call may be wrong. Germline CDR1 reads LNHNV; CDR2 reads YYDKDF (reference sequence). CDR3 size: 14 residues. The chain's CDR3 is CATSGTGTFYEQYF. CDR3 DNA: TGTGCCACCAGTGGAACAGGGACTTTCTACGAGCAGTACTTC.

This chain connects TRBV29-1 to TRBJ2-5; TRBD1 is a possible D gene (6 bases). The length of the CDR3 is 15 residues. Germline lookup yields CDR1 SQVTM and CDR2 ANQGSEA. V was clipped by 5 bases and J by 4 bases, with 20 bases between them. As DNA, the CDR3 is TGCAGCGTTAGGAAGACACAGGGTAGGGGAGAGACCCAGTACTTC. Translated: CSVRKTQGRGETQYF.

This clonotype was found a few times. This sequence joins TRBV6-1 and TRBJ2-7; either TRBD1 or TRBD2 may fit D (5 bases each). The CDR3 sequence is 14 residues long. Germline lookup yields CDR1 MNHNS and CDR2 SASEGT. Trimming cost V 4 bases and J 2 bases, with 12 bases left between them. DNA of the CDR3: TGTGCCAGCAGTGCCCAGATGGGGGCCTACGAGCAGTACTTC. Translating it yields CASSAQMGAYEQYF.

This rearrangement joins TRBV11-2 to TRBJ2-1; weak D call: TRBD1 (6 bases). Germline V gives CDR1 SGHAT, CDR2 FQNNGV. Trimming took 2 bases from V and 8 from J, leaving 19 bases between them. The CDR3 has 16 amino acids. This chain's CDR3 is CASSLLARGPRHEQFF. The CDR3, as DNA: TGTGCCAGCAGCTTACTCGCCAGGGGCCCCCGTCATGAGCAGTTCTTC.

J is TRBJ1-1 and V is TRBV5-1; D gene ambiguous. V was cut by 4 bases and J by 7 bases, with 11 bases left in between. Germline CDR1 reads SGHRS; CDR2 reads YFSETQ. This CDR3 is 12 amino acids long. CDR3 coding DNA: TGCGCCAGCAGCGAAACAGAATTTGAAGCTTTCTTT. Encoded protein: CASSETEFEAFF.